These T cell receptor beta chains were read from a single sample in a study of cytomegalovirus exposure and HLA in healthy donors. Assay: immunoSEQ multiplex PCR; the TCRdb copy retains only in-frame clones and omits some. The table has approximately 100,000 clones, 77% seen once; the top ten hold 11%. Sequenced: PBMCs. These receptors were taken from a man aged 35 to 55 in good health and CMV-seropositive. The CDR3 runs from the conserved cysteine through the conserved F or W. D genes are given only for firm matches. Not all rows give a size; the values are once, few, many and, for expanded clones, a class.

TRBJ2-6 | - | TRBD1 | TRBV27 | TGTGCCAGCAAAATTACAGGGGGCCCTATTTCTGGGGCCAACGTCCTGACTTTC | CASKITGGPISGANVLTF
TRBJ1-2 | - | - | TRBV6-1 | TGTGCCAGCACACAGGCAGGGGAGCAATACTATGGCTACACCTTC | CASTQAGEQYYGYTF
TRBJ2-7 | - | - | TRBV7-2 | TGTGCCAGCAGCTTAGGACAGAACTCCTACGAGCAGTACTTC | CASSLGQNSYEQYF
TRBJ1-1 | - | - | TRBV4-3 | TGCGCCAGCAGCCAGGCGACTGGGGCTCTGAACACTGAAGCTTTCTTT | CASSQATGALNTEAFF
TRBJ2-5 | - | - | TRBV9 | TGTGCCAGCAGCCCCAGTAGCGGACCTTGGGCCCAGTACTTC | CASSPSSGPWAQYF
TRBJ2-1 | - | TRBD2 | TRBV6-5 | TGTGCCAGCAGTAACAGCGGGGGGCACTACAATGAGCAGTTCTTC | CASSNSGGHYNEQFF
TRBJ2-4 | - | TRBD2 | TRBV9 | TGTGCCAGCAGTAGCGGGCAGGGAGTGAACAGTCAGTACTTC | CASSSGQGVNSQYF
TRBJ2-1 | - | - | TRBV18 | TGTGCCAGCGCAGGTACAACAGGAAGCTATGAGCAGTTCTTC | CASAGTTGSYEQFF
TRBJ1-6 | few | TRBD1 | TRBV19 | TGTGCCAGTAGGGCAGGGGGATTGGATAATTCACCCCTCCACTTT | CASRAGGLDNSPLHF
TRBJ1-2 | - | TRBD1 | TRBV28 | TGCGCCAGCAGTACCAGGGACAGCCCATATGGCTACACCTTC | CASSTRDSPYGYTF
TRBJ1-5 | few | - | TRBV6-1 | TGTGCCAGCAGTCGGGGGGCGACAATTAATCAGCCCCAGCATTTT | CASSRGATINQPQHF
TRBJ1-2 | - | TRBD1 | TRBV6-5 | TGTGCCAGCAGCAGACAGGGGGCGGTTGAAGGCTACACCTTC | CASSRQGAVEGYTF
TRBJ1-5 | - | - | TRBV30 | TGTGCCTGGAGTGTGGGGGAGGTGGGGCCCCAGCATTTT | CAWSVGEVGPQHF
TRBJ1-3 | - | TRBD1 | TRBV7-9 | TGTTCCAGCAGCTCACAGGACAGGGGCTCTGGAAACACCATATATTTT | CSSSSQDRGSGNTIYF
TRBJ2-7 | - | TRBD1 | TRBV19 | TGTGCCAGTAGTACGGGACAGGACTCCTACGAGCAGTACTTC | CASSTGQDSYEQYF
TRBJ1-6 | - | - | TRBV4-1 | TGCGCCAGCAGCCAGCCGACAGGCAAGGATTCACCCCTCCACTTT | CASSQPTGKDSPLHF
TRBJ1-2 | - | - | TRBV5-1 | TGCGCCAGCAGCTTAGAGGGTCCGGGGTATGGCTACACCTTC | CASSLEGPGYGYTF
TRBJ1-1 | few | TRBD1 | TRBV5-1 | TGCGCCAGCAGCGGCGGGACAGCCAACACTGAAGCTTTCTTT | CASSGGTANTEAFF
TRBJ2-7 | - | TRBD1 | TRBV6-1 | TGTGCCAGCAGCCGGGACAGGACAGGCTACGAGCAGTACTTC | CASSRDRTGYEQYF
TRBJ1-5 | - | TRBD1 | TRBV5-6 | TGTGCCAGCAGCTGGGGACAGGGGATTCAGCCCCAGCATTTT | CASSWGQGIQPQHF
TRBJ2-7 | few | TRBD1 | TRBV4-3 | TGCGCCAGCAGCCGAGGCGGACAGGGGGCCTCCTACGAGCAGTACTTC | CASSRGGQGASYEQYF
TRBJ2-1 | - | TRBD2 | TRBV6-6 | TGTGCCAGCACTAGACTAGCGGATTACAATGAGCAGTTCTTC | CASTRLADYNEQFF
TRBJ2-1 | - | - | TRBV6-1 | TGTGCCAGCAGTGAACGGGAGCCAGGAGGAGAGCAGTTCTTC | CASSEREPGGEQFF
TRBJ2-7 | - | - | TRBV15 | TGTGCCACCAGCAGAGATGCGGCAGCCTCCTACGAGCAGTACTTC | CATSRDAAASYEQYF
TRBJ2-1 | - | - | TRBV5-4 | TGTGCCAGCAGCTTGTTGGGCCGGACAGAAACAACCAATGAGCAGTTCTTC | CASSLLGRTETTNEQFF
TRBJ1-1 | - | - | TRBV7-3 | TGTGCCAGCAGCTTAAGAGGACGGCGGCGGGGGATGTTGGACACTGAAGCTTTCTTT | CASSLRGRRRGMLDTEAFF
TRBJ2-3 | - | TRBD1 | TRBV7-6 | TGTGCCAGCAGCTTTAACAGGGGGAGCACAGATACGCAGTATTTT | CASSFNRGSTDTQYF
TRBJ1-6 | - | TRBD1 | TRBV2 | TGTGCCAGCAATATGGACAGGGCGGACTCACCCCTCCACTTT | CASNMDRADSPLHF
TRBJ2-5 | - | - | TRBV7-2 | TGTGCCAGCACCCCTCGAACTAGCCGGGAACAAGAGACCCAGTACTTC | CASTPRTSREQETQYF